This TCR beta chain was sequenced in a study of regulatory T cells in long-lasting Graves disease. General study points: TRBV28, TRBJ1-2 and TRBJ2-5 were segments that persistent disease favored.

This clonotype was seen repeatedly, ten times or more. Its target is unknown. As for time point: newly diagnosed GD, antithyroid drugs for less than 3 months. Construction of the TCR library relied on RNA isolated from PBMCs. Sequencing libraries for TCR beta were prepared with iRepertoire HTBI primers and Arm-PCR of CDR3 regions. TCRdb reanalysed the multiplex PCR reads using MiXCR and keeps one entry per CDR3 protein. Among more than 350,000 distinct CDR3 sequences listed, 14% to 15% were seen once. The CDR3 sequence is 13 residues long. V dropped 3 bases and J dropped 3 bases, with 5 bases sitting between them. Germline V gene lookup returns CDR1 KGHSH and CDR2 LQKENI. These same records also appear under a second study, on T cells in Graves' hyperthyroidism and ophthalmopathy.

The rearrangement uses TRBV18 and TRBJ1-4; D ambiguous. The clonotype was recovered from a woman aged 25 to 45 with Graves disease. The sequences come from peripheral blood mononuclear cells (PBMCs), collected at new diagnosis, from a patient treated with antithyroid drugs. The CDR3 nucleotides read TGTGCCAGCTCACCGAGATCTAATGAAAAACTGTTTTTT. It translates to CASSPRSNEKLFF.